Following are 14 T cell receptor beta chains from one sample sequenced in a study of blood T cell repertoires in COVID-19. Clones were sequenced by immunoSEQ multiplex PCR, and TCRdb holds only the in-frame ones, with some missing. The table shows roughly 270,000 clones, with around 80% occurring only once. The specimen was PBMCs or T cells enriched from blood (not recorded which). Receptor source: a man between 40 and 49 years old who had been exposed to COVID-19.

The chain has TRBV7-9 and TRBJ1-4; TRBD1 aligns across 7 bases. V lost 5 bases to trimming and J lost 8 bases; unmatched junction nucleotides: 11. Germline loops: CDR1 SEHNR, CDR2 FQNEAQ (reference sequence). The CDR3 is 15 amino acids. The CDR3 region has the DNA TGTGCCAGCAGCATACTCAGGGGGAGTGGGGAAAAACTGTTTTTT. Translated, it gives CASSILRGSGEKLFF.

The V and J genes are TRBV7-9 and TRBJ2-2; weak D call: TRBD2 (6 bases). Per germline, CDR1 SEHNR and CDR2 FQNEAQ (reference sequence). Trimming removed 10 bases at V and 0 bases at J, with 12 bases between. The CDR3 contains 14 residues. CDR3 residues: CAMTGTSNTGELFF. The CDR3 nucleotides read TGTGCCATGACGGGGACTTCGAACACCGGGGAGCTGTTTTTT.

This clone was seen once. The chain uses TRBV5-4 and TRBJ2-7; possibly TRBD2 for D (7 bases). Trimming took off 2 bases at V and 3 bases at J, with 15 bases between the two ends. Looked up from germline, CDR1 is SGHNT and CDR2 is YYREEE (reference sequence). This CDR3 region has 15 residues. CDR3 bases: TGTGCCAGCAGCTTTGGGGGGGCCCGGGACTACGAGCAGTACTTC. It specifies CASSFGGARDYEQYF.

The chain carries TRBV2 and TRBJ2-1; D perhaps matches TRBD2 (6 bases). The CDR3 loop spans 14 amino acids. Looked up from germline, CDR1 is SNHLY and CDR2 is FYNNEI. V lost 6 bases and J lost 9, with 18 bases in between. CDR3 in amino acids: CASRYRRDKGEQFF. CDR3 nucleotide sequence: TGTGCCAGCAGATACCGGCGGGATAAGGGTGAGCAGTTCTTC.

V is TRBV30 and J is TRBJ1-6; D not certain. CDR1 is GTSNPN, CDR2 SVGIG, per germline (reference sequence). This CDR3 is built from 14 residues. Trimming removed 2 bases from V and 7 bases from J, with 12 bases in between. CDR3 DNA: TGTGCCTGGAGTTCGAGCCCCTCAAATTCACCCCTCCACTTT. Translation: CAWSSSPSNSPLHF. Filled out from reference TRBV30 and TRBJ1-6, the complete variable domain reads SQTIHQWPATLVQPVGSPLSLECTVEGTSNPNLYWYRQAAGRGLQLLFYSVGIGQISSEVPQNLSASRPQDRQFILSSKKLLLSDSGFYLCAWSSSPSNSPLHFGNGTRLTVT.

The sample holds one count of this clone. The chain employs TRBV4-1 and TRBJ2-6; 7 nucleotides agree with TRBD1. There are 17 residues in the CDR3. Germline loops: CDR1 MGHRA, CDR2 YSYEKL. V lost 1 base and J lost 0; bases outside the gene matches: 3. DNA for the CDR3: TGCGCCAGCAGCCAAGGGACAGGTATCTCTGGGGCCAACGTCCTGACTTTC. This gives the protein CASSQGTGISGANVLTF.

The chain uses TRBV3-1 (or the pseudogene TRBV3-2) and TRBJ2-3, with D perhaps matching TRBD2 (6 bases). The germline V and J ends were trimmed by 2 bases and 1 base, with 10 bases remaining between them. Per the germline V gene, CDR1 is LGHDT and CDR2 is YNNKEL (reference sequence). The CDR3 sequence is 15 residues long. The CDR3 DNA follows: TGTGCCAGCAGCCAATCCGGGACTCGCACAGATACGCAGTATTTT. It yields the protein CASSQSGTRTDTQYF.

The chain couples TRBV30 to TRBJ2-7; 7 bases are shared with TRBD1. This CDR3 is 13 amino acids long. V lost 3 bases to trimming and J lost 5 bases; unmatched junction nucleotides: 7. The germline V gene has CDR1 GTSNPN and CDR2 SVGIG (reference sequence). The CDR3 DNA sequence: TGTGCCTGGAGCCGGAACAGGGGAAACGAGCAGTACTTC. Protein product: CAWSRNRGNEQYF.

The chain has TRBV14 and TRBJ1-4, with TRBD1 as a possible D gene (5 bases). The CDR3 extends over 14 amino acids. The germline V and J ends were trimmed by 0 bases and 8 bases, with 10 bases remaining between them. In germline, CDR1 is SGHDN, CDR2 FVKESK. In DNA form, the CDR3 reads TGTGCCAGCAGCCAAGAGGGGCCAGGAGAAAAACTGTTTTTT. Translation: CASSQEGPGEKLFF.

The chain couples TRBV30 to TRBJ2-5; D is unresolved. Trimming pared 6 bases from V and 5 bases from J, leaving 10 bases between. This CDR3 spans 11 amino acids. The germline V gene encodes CDR1 GTSNPN and CDR2 SVGIG (reference sequence). The CDR3 region has the DNA TGTGCCTGTACGGAGTGGGAGACCCAGTACTTC. This sequence encodes CACTEWETQYF.

J is TRBJ2-3 and V is TRBV6-5; D is possibly TRBD1 (5 bases). Germline CDR1 is MNHEY and CDR2 is SVGAGI. There are 15 residues in the CDR3. The V end was cut by 6 bases, the J end by 0 bases, with 13 bases between. The CDR3 sequence: CASRGDSVSTDTQYF. The CDR3 coding sequence is TGTGCCAGCAGAGGCGACAGCGTAAGCACAGATACGCAGTATTTT.

V is TRBV5-5 and J is TRBJ2-1; 7 positions match TRBD2. The germline V gene encodes CDR1 SGHKS and CDR2 YYEKEE (reference sequence). CDR3 length equals 14 residues. J was trimmed by 9 bases and V by 2 bases; bases with no gene match: 8. CDR3 sequence: CASSLRLAKGEQFF. CDR3 sequence (DNA): TGTGCCAGCAGCTTAAGACTAGCCAAAGGTGAGCAGTTCTTC.

The V call is TRBV5-1, the J call TRBJ2-7; 12 bases map to TRBD2. The CDR3 runs to 15 residues. Trimming took 6 bases from V and 4 from J; bases not matched to a gene: 8. CDR1 and CDR2 from the germline V gene are SGHRS and YFSETQ. The CDR3 sequence is CASKWGLAGHYEQYF. The CDR3 DNA is TGCGCCAGCAAATGGGGACTAGCGGGCCATTACGAGCAGTACTTC.

The V and J genes are TRBV7-6 and TRBJ1-1; D may be TRBD1 (5 bases). Germline lookup yields CDR1 SGHVS and CDR2 FNYEAQ. Trimming cost V 5 bases and J 4 bases, with 20 bases left between them. This CDR3 has 16 residues. CDR3 sequence reads: CASSPTPWGVGTEAFF. DNA for the CDR3: TGTGCCAGCAGCCCTACCCCATGGGGGGTGGGCACTGAAGCTTTCTTT.